This note documents a single T cell receptor beta chain sequence. This clone is classified as large (0.1 to 1%). Its antigen specificity is not known. The record has no base qualities; no much larger clone is one base away. CDR1 and CDR2, per the germline V gene (reference sequence), are MNHEY and SMNVEV. Measured from the cysteine to the phenylalanine, the CDR3 is 16 residues long. Only the CDR3 DNA stays, 48 bases, in frame from base 1. V gives up 0 bases and J gives up 3 bases, and the segment between their germline ends measures 12 bases. To prepare the library, the immunoSEQ multiplex PCR assay was applied. Adaptive Biotechnology amplified CDR3 regions from genomic DNA with a two-step multiplex PCR that controlled for amplification bias. Primers covering every V and J gene segment were used in the first PCR, while barcodes and Illumina adapters were added in the second PCR. CDR3 libraries were sequenced on an Illumina instrument. On the study's bioinformatics: The analysis used both the pipelines supplied by the vendor and custom analysis of the raw data in R/Bioconductor with R version 3.3.0. Clonality, which ranges from 0 to 1, was calculated as the inverse of the normalised Shannon entropy across all productive clones. High-frequency clones were defined as the repertoire share of the top 100 clones, retaining only clones passing a 95% confidence test. Overlap between samples was measured with the Morisita-Horn index, while repertoire diversity was measured with the Simpson index. Here the immuneACCESS table is served through TCRdb, limited to in-frame sequences with V and J called. Missing clones are a known gap in these copies; in checked studies unresolved V genes cover under half, and the rest lacks a known reason. That table furnishes V, J and clone size, whereas the DNA furnished D and trimming. The sample records about 2,100 clones, around 74% of which are singletons. Of the sample, roughly 14% falls within the top ten clones.

The entry originates in a study of T cell repertoires in ileal Crohn's disease (dated by TCRdb to the late 2010s). About the investigation overall: At the time of surgery, roughly 34% of patients were active smokers, and the median duration of disease was about 8.5 years. A Rutgeerts score above i0 was used to define endoscopic postoperative recurrence. Roughly half of the patients were given postoperative therapy, with 11 receiving thiopurines and about 19 receiving anti-TNF agents. The TCR repertoire was analysed in fewer than 65 patients with Crohn's disease drawn from a prospective multicentre cohort. All patients had surgery for a complication: stricturing disease in roughly 61% and penetrating disease in roughly 39%. The study was conducted in parallel with a multicentre cohort that was designed to identify predictors of early endoscopic recurrence following ileocolonic resection. A total of approximately 170 mucosal samples from roughly 60 patients were sequenced, collected from several sites on the surgical specimen as well as at postoperative endoscopy. Broader findings and caveats from the paper: Mucosal CD4 and CD8 T cells were sorted and sequenced only in a subgroup of patients, the size of which was not stated. Endoscopic recurrence was found to be associated with higher high-frequency clone percentages at surgery, and recurrence was observed in all patients with clonality above 26.8% (18/57). Compared with non-smokers, patients who were active smokers at surgery showed a significantly higher proportion of clonal expansions (around 24% vs 18%, p=0.02). Sorted CD8 T cells carried more high-frequency clones than CD4 T cells, suggesting mucosal expansions were mainly CD8.

Lamina propria lymphocytes from surgical specimens were isolated on a Ficoll-hypaque gradient before cell sorting. Adults with ileal or ileocolonic Crohn's disease and an indication for ileocolonic resection were eligible for inclusion. CD4 and CD8 T cells were sorted using a BD FACSAria III, with a mean purity above 99%. The sequence is built from TRBV27 and TRBJ1-5, and perhaps TRBD1 as D gene, on 5 matching bases. This receptor was identified in an adult with Crohn's disease. Some clones in this sample may be carry-over from other donors' samples. Source material: CD8+ T cells from ileum. Read as DNA, the sequence is TGTGCCAGCAGTTTATCAGGGGTCACATTCAATCAGCCCCAGCATTTT. The encoded protein is CASSLSGVTFNQPQHF.